The 19 T cell receptor beta chains in this list originate from one sample, sequenced in a study of tissue T cells after allogeneic stem cell transplantation. Time point reported: mouse harvest day 7 after allogeneic transplant. Mouse grafts combined 10^7 T-cell-depleted bone marrow cells with 10^6 splenic CD5+ T cells. Here immunoSEQ multiplex PCR was the method, and the copy in TCRdb shows in-frame clones only, minus some. The sample shows about 8,300 clones, around 48% of them seen only once. The sequenced sample consisted of gut tissue. All receptors derive from a female BALB/c mouse given C57BL/6 T cells with graft-versus-host disease after an allogeneic hematopoietic cell transplant.

Comments on this clone: The listed genes are named as in mouse. The read falls 1 residue short of the CDR3 end, and the missing part is taken from the germline J gene. V and J are TRBV16 and TRBJ1-1, with 12 bases identical to TRBD1. CDR3 length: 17 residues. Trimming removed 2 bases from V and 1 base from J; junction bases left unmatched: 5. Germline CDR1 reads SGHSA; CDR2 reads FRNQAP. Incomplete CDR3 DNA: TGTGCAAGCAGCTTAACCGGGACAGGGGGCGGAAACACAGAAGTCTTC. Protein product: CASSLTGTGGGNTEVF. The whole CDR3 region reads CASSLTGTGGGNTEVFF.

Points on this clone: Any gene name here is a mouse gene name. The read finishes 1 residue shy of the CDR3 end, and the germline J gene is used to complete it. The V and J genes are TRBV12-1 and TRBJ2-1; TRBD1 is a possible D gene (6 bases). This CDR3 is 13 amino acids long. The V and J ends lost 9 bases and 0 bases respectively, with 11 bases between them. Germline loops: CDR1 SGHSN, CDR2 HYEKVE. Partial CDR3 DNA: TGTGCCTGCCGGGACAATAACTATGCTGAGCAGTTC. It specifies CACRDNNYAEQF. The complete CDR3 sequence is CACRDNNYAEQFF.

A word on this clone: Gene names and germline match the mouse. Sequencing ends 1 residue short of the CDR3 end; the germline J gene provides the rest. The chain has TRBV16 and TRBJ1-1, with 7 bases lining up with TRBD1. Germline V lookup: CDR1 SGHSA, CDR2 FRNQAP. The CDR3 runs 14 residues. Trimming at V came to 3 bases and at J to 0 bases, leaving 1 base not matched to a gene. CDR3 loop: CASSLGQTNTEVFF. Incomplete CDR3 DNA: TGTGCAAGCAGCTTGGGACAGACAAACACAGAAGTCTTC.

This clone was found a few times. Gene labels here are mouse ones. From the germline J gene comes the end of the CDR3, since the read stops 1 residue before it. This chain joins TRBV24 and TRBJ2-4; TRBD1 matches 7 bases. With V trimmed by 6 bases and J by 3 bases, 3 bases remained unmatched. This CDR3 contains 13 residues. Germline V lookup: CDR1 KGHTA, CDR2 FRNEEI. CDR3 region: CASRPTGQNTLYF. Partial CDR3 DNA: TGTGCCAGCAGACCGACAGGGCAAAACACCTTGTAC.

This clone was recorded once. Mouse names are used for the genes. The read is 1 residue too short to cover the CDR3 end, so that end is filled in from the germline J gene. The chain employs TRBV26 and TRBJ1-4; D may be TRBD1 (6 bases). V lost 0 bases to trimming and J lost 8 bases, with 7 bases between them. CDR1 KGHPV and CDR2 FQNQEV come from the germline V gene (reference sequence). This CDR3 spans 13 amino acids. The DNA read from the CDR3 is TGTGCCAGCAGTCTGTCAGGACAGGAAAGATTATTT. Protein: CASSLSGQERLF. The complete CDR3 sequence is CASSLSGQERLFF. The full variable domain, with the rest looked up from reference TRBV26 and TRBJ1-4, is NSKVIQTPRYLVKGQGQKAKMRCIPEKGHPVVFWYQQNKNNEFKFLINFQNQEVLQQIDMTEKRFSAECPSNSPCSLEIQSSEAGDSALYLCASSLSGQERLFFGHGTKLSVL.

Turning to this clone: This could be a read error, since a much larger clone is one nucleotide away. Any gene name here is a mouse gene name. The observed sequence ends 1 residue before the CDR3 terminus, with the missing tail filled in from the germline J gene. The chain uses TRBV26 and TRBJ2-2; possibly TRBD1 for D (5 bases). There are 16 residues in the CDR3. Germline V gene sequence: CDR1 KGHPV, CDR2 FQNQEV (reference sequence). Trimming removed 1 base at V and 1 base at J, with 10 bases between. The sequenced CDR3 bases are TGTGCCAGCAGTCTGTGGCCAAGGGGAAACACCGGGCAGCTCTAC. Amino acids: CASSLWPRGNTGQLY. The entire CDR3 protein reads CASSLWPRGNTGQLYF.

For this clone: Gene and germline names: mouse. With the read ending 1 residue before the CDR3 end, the germline J gene is used to fill in that end. This sequence joins TRBV20 and TRBJ2-4; 12 bases line up with TRBD2. Trimming at V came to 3 bases and at J to 2 bases, leaving 3 bases not matched to a gene. This CDR3 spans 15 amino acids. CDR1 and CDR2 (germline): GFQATS, STVNSAI. CDR3 region: CGARDWGGVQNTLYF. Incomplete CDR3 DNA: TGTGGTGCTAGAGACTGGGGGGGCGTTCAAAACACCTTGTAC.

Notes on this clone: The genes and germline here are from mouse. This CDR3 reads CASSWRGSQNTLYF. CDR3 DNA, as far as it was read: TGTGCAAGCAGCTGGAGGGGTAGTCAAAACACCTTGTAC. V and J are TRBV16 and TRBJ2-4; a possible D gene is TRBD1 (5 bases). The read comes to an end 1 residue before the CDR3 does, leaving the germline J gene to fill in the end. Germline lookup yields CDR1 SGHSA and CDR2 FRNQAP. With 4 bases removed from V and 0 bases from J, the gap between germline ends came to 8 bases. This CDR3 is built from 14 residues.

This clone was counted between two and nine times. All gene names here are mouse names. Sequencing ends 1 residue short of the CDR3 end; the germline J gene provides the rest. The chain joins TRBV17 to TRBJ2-7, with D possibly called TRBD1 or TRBD2 (5 bases each). Trimming removed 0 bases at V and 6 bases at J, with 6 bases between. The germline V gene has CDR1 MNHDT and CDR2 YYDKIL. The CDR3 loop spans 12 amino acids. The CDR3 bases that were read are TGTGCTAGCAGTAGAGAGGGGGTTGAACAGTAC. Its translation: CASSREGVEQY. The whole CDR3 is CASSREGVEQYF.

With regard to this clone: The listed genes are named as in mouse. The DNA ends 1 residue before the CDR3 does, and the rest of the CDR3 is filled in from the germline J gene. The V call is TRBV14, the J call TRBJ1-1, with unresolved D. In germline, CDR1 is SGHDT, CDR2 FRDEAV. Trimming cost V 0 bases and J 0 bases, with 3 bases left between them. CDR3 length equals 13 residues. The CDR3 DNA, read in part, is TGTGCCAGCAGTTTCTCATCAAACACAGAAGTCTTC. The encoded protein is CASSFSSNTEVF. From start to end, the CDR3 is CASSFSSNTEVFF.

To note about this clone: Gene and germline names: mouse. CDR3 loop: CASSPGHQDTQYF. CDR3 DNA, as far as it was read: TGTGCCAGCAGTCCGGGACACCAAGACACCCAGTAC. The rearrangement uses TRBV26 and TRBJ2-5, with D possibly called TRBD1 or TRBD2 (5 bases each). The sequence runs out 1 residue before the end of the CDR3; the remainder is reconstructed from the germline J gene. Germline V lookup: CDR1 KGHPV, CDR2 FQNQEV (reference sequence). The CDR3 runs 13 residues. V was trimmed by 4 bases and J by 1 base, leaving 6 bases between them.

This clone is medium-sized within its sample. The gene names given are mouse names. The read ends 1 residue before the CDR3 terminus; that terminus is restored from the germline J gene. The chain couples TRBV26 to TRBJ1-4; perhaps TRBD1 as D (6 bases). The CDR3 contains 15 residues. Trimming left V 2 bases short and J 2 bases short, with 9 bases between. CDR1 is KGHPV and CDR2 is FQNQEV in the germline V gene (reference sequence). Partial CDR3 DNA: TGTGCCAGCAGTCTGCAGGGGAGCTCCAACGAAAGATTATTT. It codes for CASSLQGSSNERLF. The full CDR3 sequence reads CASSLQGSSNERLFF.

This clone was detected a few times. Mouse names are used for the genes. With the read ending 1 residue before the CDR3 end, the germline J gene is used to fill in that end. The rearrangement uses TRBV26 and TRBJ1-1; 9 bases are shared with TRBD1. This CDR3 has 12 residues. With 2 bases clipped from V and 10 bases from J, the junction kept 2 bases outside the gene matches. CDR1 is KGHPV and CDR2 is FQNQEV in the germline V gene (reference sequence). CDR3 loop: CASSLDRGGVFF. The sequenced CDR3 bases are TGTGCCAGCAGTCTGGACAGGGGGGGAGTCTTC.

As to this clone: The germline and genes are mouse ones. The read ends 1 residue shy of where the CDR3 ends; the end is completed using the germline J gene. V usage is TRBV16 and J usage is TRBJ2-2; 9 nucleotides agree with TRBD2. The CDR3 has 16 residues. In germline, CDR1 is SGHSA, CDR2 FRNQAP. The ends lost 0 bases at V and 4 bases at J; junction bases unmatched: 3. Partial CDR3 DNA: TGTGCAAGCAGCTTAGATGGGGGGGCGACCACCGGGCAGCTCTAC. Translated: CASSLDGGATTGQLY. The entire CDR3 reads CASSLDGGATTGQLYF.

For this clone: The genes are named according to mouse. The sequence runs out 1 residue before the end of the CDR3; the remainder is reconstructed from the germline J gene. V gene TRBV26 combines with J gene TRBJ1-2; no firm D call. Per the germline V gene, CDR1 is KGHPV and CDR2 is FQNQEV (reference sequence). The CDR3 contains 13 residues. Trimming shortened V by 4 bases and J by 0 bases, and 6 bases separated the two germline ends. This chain's CDR3 is CASSPTANSDYTF. CDR3 bases read: TGTGCCAGCAGTCCAACAGCAAACTCCGACTACACC. Supplemented by reference TRBV26 and TRBJ1-2, the full variable domain reads NSKVIQTPRYLVKGQGQKAKMRCIPEKGHPVVFWYQQNKNNEFKFLINFQNQEVLQQIDMTEKRFSAECPSNSPCSLEIQSSEAGDSALYLCASSPTANSDYTFGSGTRLLVI.

Points on this clone: Any gene name here is a mouse gene name. The CDR3 end is not reached by the read, which stops 1 residue before it; the germline J gene fills it in. V gene TRBV5 combines with J gene TRBJ1-1; 7 bases line up with TRBD1. The CDR3 totals 14 residues. Germline V lookup: CDR1 LGHNA, CDR2 YNLKQL (reference sequence). Germline trimming cut 4 bases from V and 5 bases from J; bases unmatched to any gene: 7. The CDR3 DNA, read in part, is TGTGCCAGCAGCCCTCGGGACAGAAAGACAGAAGTCTTC. Its translation is CASSPRDRKTEVF. The complete CDR3 sequence is CASSPRDRKTEVFF.

With regard to this clone: All gene names here are mouse names. The CDR3 end falls 1 residue outside the read, so it is completed with the germline J gene. The rearrangement joins TRBV26 to TRBJ2-1, with no clear D. This CDR3 is 12 amino acids long. The germline V gene encodes CDR1 KGHPV and CDR2 FQNQEV (reference sequence). V was clipped by 6 bases and J by 1 base, with 4 bases between them. This CDR3 is CASRENYAEQFF. The sequenced part of the CDR3 DNA is TGTGCCAGCAGAGAGAACTATGCTGAGCAGTTC. Combining the CDR3 with reference TRBV26 and TRBJ2-1 gives the whole variable domain NSKVIQTPRYLVKGQGQKAKMRCIPEKGHPVVFWYQQNKNNEFKFLINFQNQEVLQQIDMTEKRFSAECPSNSPCSLEIQSSEAGDSALYLCASRENYAEQFFGPGTRLTVL.

As regards this clone: Gene names denote mouse genes. The CDR3 is cut off 1 residue early in the read; its end comes from the germline J gene. The rearrangement links TRBV16 to TRBJ1-2, with TRBD1 matching over 8 bases. This CDR3 has 14 residues. Germline V CDR1 and CDR2: SGHSA, FRNQAP. V dropped 2 bases and J dropped 4; count of bases not matched to a gene: 3. CDR3 amino acids: CASSLQGAGSDYTF. CDR3 DNA, as far as it was read: TGTGCAAGCAGCTTACAGGGGGCAGGCTCCGACTACACC. The full variable domain, completed using reference TRBV16 and TRBJ1-2, is NAGVIQTPRHKVTGKGQEATLWCEPISGHSAVFWYRQTIVQGLEFLTYFRNQAPIDDSGMPKERFSAQMPNQSHSTLKIQSTQPQDSAVYLCASSLQGAGSDYTFGSGTRLLVI.

As for this clone: Here the gene names and germline are mouse. With the read ending 1 residue before the CDR3 end, the germline J gene is used to fill in that end. This sequence joins TRBV15 and TRBJ2-4, with a possible D match to TRBD1 (7 bases). CDR1 and CDR2 from the germline V gene are SGHND and FRSKSL. This CDR3 comprises 14 residues. Trimming removed 0 bases from V and 6 bases from J, with 10 bases in between. The CDR3 region is CASSLAGGGNTLYF. CDR3 bases read: TGTGCCAGCAGTTTAGCAGGGGGCGGGAACACCTTGTAC.